The 17 T cell receptor beta chains presented below share a single source sample, sequenced in a study of blood T cells in healthy people across ages. Next came a second PCR, run for about 6 to 11 cycles, which used a sample-barcoded 5' primer along with a J-beta primer mix. A single record per CDR3 protein comes from TCRdb applying MiXCR to the 5' RACE reads. The table records 700,000 to 800,000 distinct CDR3 sequences, around 46% of them present only once. The sequenced material came from blood. These receptors all come from a woman aged 60 to 75 in good health.

As for this clonotype: This may come from a read error, since a much larger clone is one base off. Given the absence of the conserved phenylalanine or tryptophan at the CDR3 end, a read error is likely. V gene TRBV29-1 combines with J gene TRBJ2-5, with D uncertain. There are 12 residues in the CDR3. The V gene lost 8 bases and the J gene lost 4 bases, with 14 bases spanning the gap. Germline CDR1 reads SQVTM; CDR2 reads ANQGSEA. CDR3 coding DNA: TGCAGCTCCCGTCGGGCAGCAGAGACCCAGTACTTA. Translated: CSSRRAAETQYL.

The chain employs TRBV14 and TRBJ1-2; no firm D call. Trimming stripped 1 base from V and 8 bases from J, with 11 bases between. Germline CDR1 SGHDN, CDR2 FVKESK. CDR3 length: 13 residues. The DNA of the CDR3 is TGTGCCAGCAGCCAAGCACCCGGTCTAGGCTACACCTTC. Amino acid sequence: CASSQAPGLGYTF.

V usage is TRBV29-1 and J usage is TRBJ2-5; a possible D gene is TRBD2 (5 bases). TRBJ2-7 matches the DNA end more closely, so the J call is doubtful. Germline V gene data show CDR1 as SQVTM and CDR2 as ANQGSEA. The CDR3 is 13 amino acids. The CDR3 protein is CSAAEGSGYEQYF. In nucleotides, the CDR3 is TGCAGCGCTGCAGAAGGAAGCGGATACGAGCAGTACTTC.

The chain joins TRBV3-1 to TRBJ2-5; no reliable D call. There are 14 residues in the CDR3. Germline CDR1 and CDR2: LGHDT and YNNKEL (reference sequence). V lost 5 bases and J 1 base, leaving 11 bases between the germline ends. CDR3 DNA sequence: TGTGCCAGCAGCAAGACCGACCTCCAAGAGACCCAGTACTTC. Its protein is CASSKTDLQETQYF.

There are a few counts of this clonotype. This rearrangement joins TRBV28 to TRBJ2-1, with D unresolved. Germline values: CDR1 MDHEN, CDR2 SYDVKM. The V end was cut by 3 bases, the J end by 5 bases, with 8 bases between. The CDR3 spans 13 residues. DNA for the CDR3: TGTGCCAGCAGTTTGGCCAATAACAATGAGCAGTTCTTC. Encoded protein: CASSLANNNEQFF.

The DNA for the CDR3 is TGCAGCGTTGAGGACAGCGTGAACACTGAAGCTTTCTTT. As protein: CSVEDSVNTEAFF. The rearrangement joins TRBV29-1 to TRBJ1-1; D perhaps matches TRBD1 (6 bases). V was pared by 3 bases and J by 0 bases, with 8 bases between. The germline V gene encodes CDR1 SQVTM and CDR2 ANQGSEA. CDR3 length: 13 amino acids.

This clonotype was counted at least ten times. The V gene is TRBV27, the J gene TRBJ2-5; 9 nucleotides align to TRBD1. CDR3 length equals 14 residues. Germline CDR1 is MNHEY and CDR2 is SMNVEV (reference sequence). V shed 6 bases, J shed 11 bases, and the junction held 13 bases outside the gene matches. CDR3 DNA: TGTGCCAGCAGGTTGGGACAGGGCGGTGGTGAGCAGTACTTC. Residues: CASRLGQGGGEQYF.

This clonotype was found once. This may stem from a read error, because a much larger clone lies one nucleotide away. This sequence joins TRBV5-5 and TRBJ2-1; 9 bases align to TRBD2. The germline CDR1 and CDR2 sequences are SGHKS and YYEKEE (reference sequence). The CDR3 runs to 14 residues. For the CDR3, the DNA is TGTGCCAGCAACGTAGCGGGAGAGCACAATGTGCAGTTCTTC. It specifies CASNVAGEHNVQFF.

The gene calls are TRBV24-1 and TRBJ2-2; TRBD2 matches 7 bases. V lost 8 bases, J lost 4 bases, and 6 bases stayed unmatched. CDR1 and CDR2 (germline): KGHDR, SFDVKD. The CDR3 runs 14 residues. The DNA of the CDR3 is TGTGCCACCAAGCGCGGGAGAGGCACCGGGGAGCTGTTTTTT. Amino acid sequence: CATKRGRGTGELFF.

This clonotype has only a few counts. The V and J genes are TRBV2 and TRBJ2-5; D remains ambiguous. The CDR3 extends over 14 amino acids. Germline assignment: CDR1 SNHLY and CDR2 FYNNEI. The V end was cut by 1 base, the J end by 5 bases, with 11 bases between. CDR3 sequence reads: CASSEVGRMETQYF. The CDR3 region has the DNA TGTGCCAGCAGTGAAGTTGGTAGAATGGAGACCCAGTACTTC.

Concerning this clonotype: A junction boundary mismatches the germline segment, possibly from a read error. The J gene is TRBJ2-4, the V gene TRBV7-8; 13 bases are a match to TRBD2. The germline CDR1 and CDR2 sequences are SGHVS and FQNEAQ. The CDR3 loop spans 17 amino acids. The CDR3, as DNA: TGTACCAGCAGCTTAGCGTTCCGGACTAGCGGGGGAGGCATTCAGTACTTC. Protein sequence: CTSSLAFRTSGGGIQYF. Combining the CDR3 with reference TRBV7-8 and TRBJ2-4 gives the whole variable domain GAGVSQSPRYKVAKRGQDVALRCDPISGHVSLFWYQQALGQGPEFLTYFQNEAQLDKSGLPSDRFFAERPEGSVSTLKIQRTQQEDSAVYLCTSSLAFRTSGGGIQYFGAGTRLSVL.

This clonotype was counted only a few times. The chain employs TRBV5-1 and TRBJ2-1, with a weak D call TRBD2 (6 bases). Germline assignment: CDR1 SGHRS and CDR2 YFSETQ. This CDR3 region has 14 residues. Trimming took 4 bases from V and 9 from J, leaving 17 bases between them. The CDR3 DNA reads as TGCGCCAGCAGCCCGGGAGTCGGTGAAGGTGAGCAGTTCTTC. Translation gives CASSPGVGEGEQFF.

Turning to this clonotype: A clone one base away is much larger, so this may be a read error. The chain carries TRBV7-8 and TRBJ2-3; D possibly corresponds to TRBD2 (6 bases). Trimming pared 2 bases from V and 4 bases from J, leaving 19 bases between. Germline V CDR1 and CDR2: SGHVS, FQNEAQ. This CDR3 comprises 17 residues. CDR3 residues: CASSLRPGAGSADTQYF. CDR3 DNA sequence: TGTGCCAGCAGCTTACGGCCCGGGGCGGGAAGCGCAGATACGCAGTATTTT.

On this clonotype itself: One junction end does not reproduce the germline sequence, and a read error may be involved. V gene TRBV11-2 combines with J gene TRBJ1-6; 8 bases align to TRBD1. CDR3 length: 15 residues. Per germline, CDR1 SGHAT and CDR2 FQNNGV. The CDR3 spells CASSLIDRGNSPPHF. CDR3 bases: TGTGCCAGCAGCTTAATTGACAGGGGTAATTCACCCCCCCACTTT.

The chain uses TRBV6-2 or TRBV6-3 and TRBJ2-1; 7 bases are a match to TRBD1. From germline, CDR1 is MNHEY and CDR2 SVGEGT. The CDR3 contains 14 residues. Losses at the gene ends were 6 bases for V and 7 bases for J; bases not matched to a gene: 9. Written as DNA, the CDR3 is TGTGCCAGCAGGAAACAGGGGCGACTGAATGAGCAGTTCTTC. Protein product: CASRKQGRLNEQFF.

The gene calls are TRBV29-1 and TRBJ2-5, with D perhaps TRBD1 (5 bases). Germline V gives CDR1 SQVTM, CDR2 ANQGSEA. V was shortened by 2 bases and J by 11 bases, with 30 bases between the two germline ends. The CDR3 consists of 17 residues. The DNA for the CDR3 is TGCAGCGTTGAATCTTCTGAAAGGGGCGGCTCCTACAATGAGCAGTACTTC. As protein: CSVESSERGGSYNEQYF.

Concerning this clonotype itself: At one of its ends the junction is not consistent with the germline gene, which may arise from a read error. J is TRBJ2-3 and V is TRBV6-5, with 9 bases aligning to TRBD2. Germline CDR1 MNHEY, CDR2 SVGAGI. The CDR3 consists of 15 residues. The CDR3 sequence: CVSSYGLASADTQYF. The CDR3 DNA follows: TGTGTCAGCAGTTACGGACTAGCGTCGGCAGATACGCAGTATTTT.